This T cell receptor (beta chain) was observed in a study of long-term antiretroviral therapy in people with HIV (dated by TCRdb to about 2022). Regarding the complete study: The earliest samples were collected roughly a decade before the 2015 WHO recommendation for immediate ART, at a time when ART was usually postponed until CD4 counts fell. No cross-contamination during QIAcube processing turned up in test extractions that ran a monoclonal T-cell line alongside more than 30 polyclonal samples. The cohort contributed roughly 200 cryopreserved PBMC samples from fewer than 35 adults with confirmed HIV infection, collected serially over a mean of approximately 6 years (range 1-12). A retrospective serial study tested whether ART initiation and durable HIV suppression were associated with changes in peripheral blood TRB repertoire composition and diversity. Of the 25 to 30 participants with HIV, 10 to 11 were female.

General conclusions and limits of the study: HIV repertoires had narrower CDR3 length ranges than controls, and the network structure suggested an antigen-experienced repertoire that shifted only slightly toward naive after ART. Unsorted PBMC were profiled instead of sorted CD4+ and CD8+ T cells because pre-ART samples had limited cell numbers. Expanded TRB clones identified before ART initiation dominated the repertoire at all time points, although this dominance fluctuated and declined in many PLHIV after ART. The samples were dated from the mid-2000s to the late 2010s, and the ART regimens that were used may be less effective than current ART regimens. No data were available on ART adherence, viral resistance or therapy changes, limiting inferences about post-ART repertoire changes. Because PBMC availability was limited, only the TCR beta chain was sequenced, with no alpha chain pairing. ART initiation was associated with a significant increase in TRB diversity, but diversity stayed significantly below transplant donor controls even after long-term ART.

Looking up the germline V gene (reference sequence) yields CDR1 LNHDA and CDR2 SQIVND. Reading from cysteine to phenylalanine, the CDR3 counts 14 amino acids. The DNA shown is the 42-base CDR3, in frame from base 1. V and J are trimmed by 5 bases and 2 bases, and the gene matches miss 6 bases of the junction. A note on this clone: Its antigen is currently not known. Base qualities were left out, and no much larger clone turns up one base away.

To be included, a participant needed at least one PBMC sample from before ART initiation plus at least two post-ART samples. Every participant with HIV received treatment in the United States of America. Before DNA extraction, cryopreserved samples of 1-10 million PBMC were thawed and then washed. At the time of the earliest PBMC sample, participants with HIV were aged between 23 and 54 years. Per participant, PBMC samples came from 1-4 timepoints prior to ART initiation and 2-8 timepoints following ART initiation, for a median of 7 samples. For every participant, serial HIV viral load, CD4+ T-cell count, ART history and demographic data were obtained. A Qiagen kit on a QIAcube was used to extract genomic DNA from unsorted PBMC, with samples processed in batches of 12. Sequencing of the TRB variable region was done with the immunoSEQ hsTCRB v3.0 assay at survey level resolution. The target sequencing depth for TRB was roughly 40,000-55,000 T-cell genomes per sample. An Illumina MiSeq with a v3 150-cycle kit was used to sequence the pooled TRB libraries. The study's own analysis went as follows. Repertoire analysis ran in R within a reproducible Nextflow workflow covering QC, data transformation and analysis. LymphoSeq2, an R package for AIRR-Seq data exploration, was used to implement custom analyses. A few samples yielding fewer than 5000 total TRB sequences were excluded, leaving more than 150 analyzed HIV repertoires. Among the 170 to 200 retained HIV repertoires, more than 55 were collected before ART initiation and 120 to 140 after ART initiation. Repertoires were downsampled to 5000 TRB nucleotide sequences, and summary statistics were averaged over 100 downsampling iterations. Only TRB sequences with CDR3 regions of at least seven amino acids were retained for analysis. A Shannon entropy-derived clonality score and the Gini coefficient were used to measure diversity. Repertoire networks linked the top 5000 CDR3 amino acid sequences whenever two sequences differed by an edit distance of one. For TRB CDR3 amino acid sequences, antigen specificity groups and MHC restriction were predicted with GLIPH2. To flag known associations with CMV, EBV, HIV or tissue antigens, CDR3 amino acid sequences were compared against VDJdb and McPAS-TCR. Pre-ART, post-ART and control groups were compared with Wilcoxon signed-rank tests and Holm-Bonferroni correction. TCRdb obtained this table from immuneACCESS and retained in-frame rearrangements with V and J assigned. These tables miss some clones; where compared with another copy, unresolved V genes account for less than half of the shortfall, and the remainder is unexplained. The D gene and trimming were derived from the DNA, and the V and J assignments and clone size from that table. This sample lists around 26,000 clones; 76% were detected once. The top ten clones comprise around 10% of the sample.

The source is a woman in her forties with HIV. The chain was built from TRBV19 and TRBJ2-7; 7 bases in the middle match TRBD1. Sample: unsorted PBMCs, taken 1.1 years before starting antiretroviral therapy. The CDR3 in this case is CASSGTGAAYEQYF. The DNA sequence is TGTGCCAGTAGTGGAACAGGGGCGGCCTACGAGCAGTACTTC.